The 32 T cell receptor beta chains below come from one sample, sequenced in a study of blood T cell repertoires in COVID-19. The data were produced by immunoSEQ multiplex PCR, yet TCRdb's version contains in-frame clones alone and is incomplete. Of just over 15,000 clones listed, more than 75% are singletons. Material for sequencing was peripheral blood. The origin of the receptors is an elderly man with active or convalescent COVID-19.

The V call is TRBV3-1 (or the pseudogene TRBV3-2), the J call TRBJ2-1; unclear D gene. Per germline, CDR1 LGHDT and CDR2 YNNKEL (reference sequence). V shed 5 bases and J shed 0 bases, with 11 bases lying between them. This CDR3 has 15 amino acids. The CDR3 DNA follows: TGTGCCAGCAGCGCGACTGCTACCTCCTACAATGAGCAGTTCTTC. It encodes CASSATATSYNEQFF.

The CDR3 region has the DNA TGTGCCAGCAGCCCCCCTAGGGGGGGCCTGGTTACGCAGTATTTT. This gives the protein CASSPPRGGLVTQYF. This chain joins TRBV11-1 and TRBJ2-3, with D possibly being TRBD2 (7 bases). Germline loops: CDR1 SGHAT, CDR2 FQDESV (reference sequence). V shed 5 bases and J shed 8 bases, with 20 bases lying between them. This CDR3 contains 15 residues.

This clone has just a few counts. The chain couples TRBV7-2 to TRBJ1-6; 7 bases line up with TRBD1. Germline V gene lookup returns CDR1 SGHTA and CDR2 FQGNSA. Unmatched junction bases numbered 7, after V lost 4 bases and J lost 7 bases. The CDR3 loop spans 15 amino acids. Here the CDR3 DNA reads TGTGCCAGCAGCTCGATTGGACAGGAGAATTCACCCCTCCACTTT. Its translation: CASSSIGQENSPLHF.

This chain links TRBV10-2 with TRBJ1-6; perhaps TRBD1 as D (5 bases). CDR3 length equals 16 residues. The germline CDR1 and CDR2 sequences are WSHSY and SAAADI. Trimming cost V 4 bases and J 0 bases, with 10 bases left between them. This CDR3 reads CASSGRGSSYNSPLHF. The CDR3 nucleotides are TGCGCCAGCAGTGGAAGGGGCAGCTCCTATAATTCACCCCTCCACTTT.

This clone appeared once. The CDR3 DNA reads TGTGCCAGCTCACCCCTAGAGGCAGATTGGAACACTGAAGCTTTCTTT. Residues: CASSPLEADWNTEAFF. This chain joins TRBV18 and TRBJ1-1; no firm D call. Trimming removed 3 bases at V and 1 base at J, with 15 bases between. This CDR3 contains 16 residues. Germline V lookup: CDR1 KGHSH, CDR2 LQKENI.

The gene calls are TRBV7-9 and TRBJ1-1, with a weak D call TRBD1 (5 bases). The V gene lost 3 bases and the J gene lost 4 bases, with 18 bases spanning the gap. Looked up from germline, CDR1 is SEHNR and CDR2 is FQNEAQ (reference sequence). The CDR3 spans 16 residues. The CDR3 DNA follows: TGTGCCAGCAGCTTCGGCAAGGCAGGGCGAGGCACTGAAGCTTTCTTT. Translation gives CASSFGKAGRGTEAFF.

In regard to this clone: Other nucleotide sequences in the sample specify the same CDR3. CDR3 residues: CASSPIRGGLETQYF. CDR3 nucleotide sequence: TGCGCCAGCAGTCCGATTAGGGGGGGACTAGAGACCCAGTACTTC. The chain recombines TRBV5-1 with TRBJ2-5; weak D call: TRBD2 (7 bases). This CDR3 is built from 15 residues. V was cut by 5 bases and J by 4 bases, with 18 bases left in between. Germline CDR1 SGHRS, CDR2 YFSETQ.

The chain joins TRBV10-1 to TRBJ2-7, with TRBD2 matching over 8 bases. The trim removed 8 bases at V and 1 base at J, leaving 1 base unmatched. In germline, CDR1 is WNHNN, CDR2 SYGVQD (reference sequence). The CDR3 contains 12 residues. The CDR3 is CASGTSSYEQYF. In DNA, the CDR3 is TGCGCCAGCGGGACTAGTTCCTACGAGCAGTACTTC.

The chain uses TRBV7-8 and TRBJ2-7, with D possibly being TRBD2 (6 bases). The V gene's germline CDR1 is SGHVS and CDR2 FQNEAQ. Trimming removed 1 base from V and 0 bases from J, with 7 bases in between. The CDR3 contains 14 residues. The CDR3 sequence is CASSLVGSSYEQYF. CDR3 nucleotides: TGTGCCAGCAGCTTAGTCGGGAGCTCCTACGAGCAGTACTTC.

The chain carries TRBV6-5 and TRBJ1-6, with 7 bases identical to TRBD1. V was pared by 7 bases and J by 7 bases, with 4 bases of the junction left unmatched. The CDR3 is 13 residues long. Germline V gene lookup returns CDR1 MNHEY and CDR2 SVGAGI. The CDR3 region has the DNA TGTGCCAGCACCGACAGGGCAAATTCACCCCTCCACTTT. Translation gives CASTDRANSPLHF.

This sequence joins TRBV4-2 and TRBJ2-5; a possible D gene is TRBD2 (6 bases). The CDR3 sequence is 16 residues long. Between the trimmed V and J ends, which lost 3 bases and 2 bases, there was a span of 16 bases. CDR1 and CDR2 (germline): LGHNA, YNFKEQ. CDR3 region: CASSHPTGLAQETQYF. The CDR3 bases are TGTGCCAGCAGCCACCCAACGGGACTCGCTCAAGAGACCCAGTACTTC.

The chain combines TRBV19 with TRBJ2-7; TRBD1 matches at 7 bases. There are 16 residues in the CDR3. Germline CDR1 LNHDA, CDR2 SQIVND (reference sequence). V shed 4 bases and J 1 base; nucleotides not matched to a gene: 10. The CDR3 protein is CASSKQTGARSYEQYF. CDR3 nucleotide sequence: TGTGCCAGTAGTAAACAAACAGGGGCCAGATCCTACGAGCAGTACTTC.

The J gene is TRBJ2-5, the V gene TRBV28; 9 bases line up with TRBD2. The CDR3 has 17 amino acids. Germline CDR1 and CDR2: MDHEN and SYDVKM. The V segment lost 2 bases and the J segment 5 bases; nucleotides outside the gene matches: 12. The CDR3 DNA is TGTGCCAGCAGTTTAACTGGGCGGGGGGGCCCTTGGGAGACCCAGTACTTC. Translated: CASSLTGRGGPWETQYF.

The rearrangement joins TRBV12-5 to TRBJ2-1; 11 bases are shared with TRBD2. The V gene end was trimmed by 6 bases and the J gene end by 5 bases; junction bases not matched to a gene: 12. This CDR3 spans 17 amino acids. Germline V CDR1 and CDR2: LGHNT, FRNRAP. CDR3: CASGSAKTSGEDNEQFF. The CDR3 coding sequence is TGTGCTAGTGGGTCCGCAAAGACTAGCGGGGAAGACAATGAGCAGTTCTTC.

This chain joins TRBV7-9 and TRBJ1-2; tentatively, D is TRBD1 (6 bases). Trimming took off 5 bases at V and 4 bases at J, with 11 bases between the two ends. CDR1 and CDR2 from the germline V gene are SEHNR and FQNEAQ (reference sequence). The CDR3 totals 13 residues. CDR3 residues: CASSQTGSYGYTF. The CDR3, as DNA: TGTGCCAGCAGCCAGACAGGCAGCTATGGCTACACCTTC.

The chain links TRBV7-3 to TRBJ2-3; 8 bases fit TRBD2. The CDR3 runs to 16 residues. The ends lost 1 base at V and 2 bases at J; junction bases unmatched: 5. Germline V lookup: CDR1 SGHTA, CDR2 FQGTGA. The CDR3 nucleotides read TGTGCCAGCAGCTTAATGGTCGGGGGGGTCACAGATACGCAGTATTTT. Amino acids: CASSLMVGGVTDTQYF.

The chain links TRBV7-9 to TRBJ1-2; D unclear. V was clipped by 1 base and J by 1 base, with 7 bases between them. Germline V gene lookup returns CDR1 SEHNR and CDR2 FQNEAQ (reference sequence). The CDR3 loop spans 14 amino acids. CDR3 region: CASSLGQDNYGYTF. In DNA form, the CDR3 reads TGTGCCAGCAGCTTAGGTCAGGATAACTATGGCTACACCTTC. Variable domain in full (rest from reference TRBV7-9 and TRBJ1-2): DTGVSQNPRHKITKRGQNVTFRCDPISEHNRLYWYRQTLGQGPEFLTYFQNEAQLEKSRLLSDRFSAERPKGSFSTLEIQRTEQGDSAMYLCASSLGQDNYGYTFGSGTRLTVV.

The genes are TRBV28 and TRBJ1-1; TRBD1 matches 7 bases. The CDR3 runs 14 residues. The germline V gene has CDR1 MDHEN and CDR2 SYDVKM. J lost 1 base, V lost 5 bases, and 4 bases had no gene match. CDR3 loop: CASSGQGGNTEAFF. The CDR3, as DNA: TGTGCCAGCAGTGGTCAGGGGGGGAACACTGAAGCTTTCTTT. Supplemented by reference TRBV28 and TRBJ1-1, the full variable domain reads DVKVTQSSRYLVKRTGEKVFLECVQDMDHENMFWYRQDPGLGLRLIYFSYDVKMKEKGDIPEGYSVSREKKERFSLILESASTNQTSMYLCASSGQGGNTEAFFGQGTRLTVV.

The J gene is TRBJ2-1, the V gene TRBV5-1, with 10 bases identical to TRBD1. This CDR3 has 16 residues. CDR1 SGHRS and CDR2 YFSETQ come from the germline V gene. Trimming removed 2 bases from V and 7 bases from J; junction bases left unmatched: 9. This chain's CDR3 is CASSFSGTGVVNEQFF. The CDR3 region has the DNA TGCGCCAGCAGCTTCTCAGGGACAGGGGTAGTTAATGAGCAGTTCTTC.

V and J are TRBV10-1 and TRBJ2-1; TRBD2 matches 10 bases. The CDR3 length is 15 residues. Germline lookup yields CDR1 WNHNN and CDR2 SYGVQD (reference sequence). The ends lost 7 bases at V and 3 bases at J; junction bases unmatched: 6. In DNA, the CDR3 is TGCGCCAGCACTTGGACTAGCGGAGTCTACAATGAGCAGTTCTTC. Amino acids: CASTWTSGVYNEQFF.

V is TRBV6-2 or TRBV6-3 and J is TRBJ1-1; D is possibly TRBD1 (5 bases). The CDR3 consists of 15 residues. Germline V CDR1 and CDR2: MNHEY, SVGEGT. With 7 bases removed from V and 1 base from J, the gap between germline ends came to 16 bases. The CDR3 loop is CASTPWARENTEAFF. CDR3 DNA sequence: TGTGCCAGCACCCCCTGGGCCAGGGAGAACACTGAAGCTTTCTTT.

The CDR3 DNA reads TGTGCCAGCAGTTTGGTGGGACAAAAGGGAGAGACCCAGTACTTC. Translating gives CASSLVGQKGETQYF. The V gene is TRBV6-2 or TRBV6-3, the J gene TRBJ2-5; D might be TRBD1 (6 bases). The CDR3 spans 15 residues. Germline V gene data show CDR1 as MNHEY and CDR2 as SVGEGT. The V end was cut by 4 bases, the J end by 4 bases, with 16 bases between.

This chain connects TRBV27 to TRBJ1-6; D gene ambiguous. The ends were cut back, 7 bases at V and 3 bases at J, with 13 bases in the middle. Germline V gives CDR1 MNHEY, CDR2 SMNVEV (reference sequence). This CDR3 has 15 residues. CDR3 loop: CASTQDSLYNSPLHF. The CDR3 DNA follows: TGTGCCAGCACCCAGGATTCCCTCTATAATTCACCCCTCCACTTT.

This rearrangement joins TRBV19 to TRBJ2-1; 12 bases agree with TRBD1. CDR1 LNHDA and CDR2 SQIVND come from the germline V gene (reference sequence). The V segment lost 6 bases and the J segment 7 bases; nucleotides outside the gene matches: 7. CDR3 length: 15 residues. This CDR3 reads CASRGDRGLINEQFF. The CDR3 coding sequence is TGTGCCAGTAGGGGGGACAGGGGGCTCATAAATGAGCAGTTCTTC. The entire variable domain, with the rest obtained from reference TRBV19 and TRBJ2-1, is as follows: DGGITQSPKYLFRKEGQNVTLSCEQNLNHDAMYWYRQDPGQGLRLIYYSQIVNDFQKGDIAEGYSVSREKKESFPLTVTSAQKNPTAFYLCASRGDRGLINEQFFGPGTRLTVL.

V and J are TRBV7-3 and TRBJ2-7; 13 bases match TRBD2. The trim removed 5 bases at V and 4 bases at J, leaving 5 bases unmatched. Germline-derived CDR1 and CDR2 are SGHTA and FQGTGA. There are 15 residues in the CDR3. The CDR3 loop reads CASSVTSGGAYEQYF. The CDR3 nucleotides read TGTGCCAGCAGCGTCACTAGCGGGGGGGCGTACGAGCAGTACTTC.

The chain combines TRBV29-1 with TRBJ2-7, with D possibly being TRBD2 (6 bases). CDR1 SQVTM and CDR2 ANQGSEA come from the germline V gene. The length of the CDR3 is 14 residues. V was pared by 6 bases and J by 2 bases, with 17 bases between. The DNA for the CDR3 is TGCAGCGTGGGGGGTCAAAGAGGGACCTACGAGCAGTACTTC. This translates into CSVGGQRGTYEQYF.

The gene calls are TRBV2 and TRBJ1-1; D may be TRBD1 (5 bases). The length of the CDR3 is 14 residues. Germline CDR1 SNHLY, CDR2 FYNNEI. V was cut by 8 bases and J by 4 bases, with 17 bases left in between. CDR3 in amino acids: CASGRGPVGTEAFF. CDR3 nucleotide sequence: TGTGCCAGCGGAAGGGGTCCAGTTGGCACTGAAGCTTTCTTT.

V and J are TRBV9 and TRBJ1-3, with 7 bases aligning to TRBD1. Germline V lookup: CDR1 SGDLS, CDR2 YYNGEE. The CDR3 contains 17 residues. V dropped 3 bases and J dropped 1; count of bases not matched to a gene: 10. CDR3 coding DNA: TGTGCCAGCAGCGGGAAAATTGCAGGGGGATCTGGAAACACCATATATTTT. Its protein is CASSGKIAGGSGNTIYF.

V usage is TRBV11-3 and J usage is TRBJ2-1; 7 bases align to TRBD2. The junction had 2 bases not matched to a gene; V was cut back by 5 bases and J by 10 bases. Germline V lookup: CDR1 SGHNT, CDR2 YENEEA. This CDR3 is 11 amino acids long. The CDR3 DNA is TGTGCCAGCAGCCCCGGGAGGGAGCAGTTCTTC. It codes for CASSPGREQFF.

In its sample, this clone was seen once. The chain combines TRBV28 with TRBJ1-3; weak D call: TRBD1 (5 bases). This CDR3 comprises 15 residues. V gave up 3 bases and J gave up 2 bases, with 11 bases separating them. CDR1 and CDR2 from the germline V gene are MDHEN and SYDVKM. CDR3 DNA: TGTGCCAGCAGTTTTTGGCAGGGCGCTGGAAACACCATATATTTT. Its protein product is CASSFWQGAGNTIYF.

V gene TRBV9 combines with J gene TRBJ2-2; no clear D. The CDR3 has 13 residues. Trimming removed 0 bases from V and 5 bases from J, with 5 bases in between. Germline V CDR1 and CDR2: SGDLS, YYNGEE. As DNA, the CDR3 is TGTGCCAGCAGCGTAGCCGGTACCGGGGAGCTGTTTTTT. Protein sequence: CASSVAGTGELFF.

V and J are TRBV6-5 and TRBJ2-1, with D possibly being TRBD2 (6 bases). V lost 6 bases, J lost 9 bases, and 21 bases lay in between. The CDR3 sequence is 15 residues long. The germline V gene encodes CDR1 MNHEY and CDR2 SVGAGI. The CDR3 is CASRRAGTTRTEQFF. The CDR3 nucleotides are TGTGCCAGCAGGCGCGCGGGGACCACCCGGACTGAGCAGTTCTTC.